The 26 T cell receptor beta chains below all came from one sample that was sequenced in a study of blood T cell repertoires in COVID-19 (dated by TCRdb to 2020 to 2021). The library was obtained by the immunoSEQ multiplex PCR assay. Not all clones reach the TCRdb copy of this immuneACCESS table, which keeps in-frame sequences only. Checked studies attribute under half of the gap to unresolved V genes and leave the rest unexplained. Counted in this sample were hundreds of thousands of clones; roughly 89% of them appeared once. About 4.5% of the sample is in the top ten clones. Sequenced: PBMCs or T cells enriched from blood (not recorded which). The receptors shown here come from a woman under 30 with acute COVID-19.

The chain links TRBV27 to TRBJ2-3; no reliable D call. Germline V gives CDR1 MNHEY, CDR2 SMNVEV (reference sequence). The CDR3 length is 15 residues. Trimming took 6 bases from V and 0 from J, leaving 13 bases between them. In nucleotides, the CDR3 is TGTGCCAGCAGCCCAAAAAGAACTAGCACAGATACGCAGTATTTT. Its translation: CASSPKRTSTDTQYF.

The CDR3 is CASTGQNLGYTF. DNA for the CDR3: TGTGCCAGTACGGGACAGAACTTGGGTTACACCTTC. V and J are TRBV28 and TRBJ1-2; 7 bases are a match to TRBD1. CDR1 is MDHEN, CDR2 SYDVKM, per germline. The CDR3 has 12 amino acids. The junction had 12 bases not matched to a gene; V was cut back by 9 bases and J by 11 bases.

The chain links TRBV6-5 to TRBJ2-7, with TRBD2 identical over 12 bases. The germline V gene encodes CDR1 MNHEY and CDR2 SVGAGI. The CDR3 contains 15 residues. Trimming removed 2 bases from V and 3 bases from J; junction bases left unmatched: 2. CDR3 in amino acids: CASSYGTSGLYEQYF. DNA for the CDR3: TGTGCCAGCAGTTACGGGACTAGCGGGCTCTACGAGCAGTACTTC.

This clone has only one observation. The CDR3 DNA follows: TGTGCCAGCAGCTTAGCTCTAGGGGGAAACATTCAGTACTTC. It codes for CASSLALGGNIQYF. V and J are TRBV7-9 and TRBJ2-4; weak D call: TRBD1 (6 bases). The CDR3 runs to 14 residues. Germline lookup yields CDR1 SEHNR and CDR2 FQNEAQ (reference sequence). Trimming removed 0 bases at V and 6 bases at J, with 9 bases between.

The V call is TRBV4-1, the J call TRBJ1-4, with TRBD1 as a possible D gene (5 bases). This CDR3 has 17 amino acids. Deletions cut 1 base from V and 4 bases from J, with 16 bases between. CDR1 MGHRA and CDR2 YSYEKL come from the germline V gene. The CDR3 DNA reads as TGCGCCAGCAGCCAAGGGGCATTGGGGGGAGATAATGAAAAACTGTTTTTT. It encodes CASSQGALGGDNEKLFF.

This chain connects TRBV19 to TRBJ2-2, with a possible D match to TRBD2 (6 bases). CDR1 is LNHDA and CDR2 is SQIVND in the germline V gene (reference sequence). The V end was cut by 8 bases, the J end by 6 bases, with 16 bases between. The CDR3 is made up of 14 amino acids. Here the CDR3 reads CASYPASDPGELFF. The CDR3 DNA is TGTGCCAGTTATCCCGCTAGCGATCCCGGGGAGCTGTTTTTT.

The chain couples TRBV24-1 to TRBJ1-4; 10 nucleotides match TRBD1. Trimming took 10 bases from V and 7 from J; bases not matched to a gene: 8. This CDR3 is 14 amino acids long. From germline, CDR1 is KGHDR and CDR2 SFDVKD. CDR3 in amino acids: CATSQTGGGEKLFF. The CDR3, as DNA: TGTGCCACAAGCCAGACAGGGGGCGGTGAAAAACTGTTTTTT.

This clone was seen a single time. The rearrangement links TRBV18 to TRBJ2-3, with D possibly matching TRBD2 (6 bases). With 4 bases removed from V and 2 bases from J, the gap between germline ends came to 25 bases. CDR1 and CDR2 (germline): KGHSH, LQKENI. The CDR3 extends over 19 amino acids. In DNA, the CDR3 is TGTGCCAGCTCACGTAGAGGGACTGGTAAAGGCCCCCACACAGATACGCAGTATTTT. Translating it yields CASSRRGTGKGPHTDTQYF.

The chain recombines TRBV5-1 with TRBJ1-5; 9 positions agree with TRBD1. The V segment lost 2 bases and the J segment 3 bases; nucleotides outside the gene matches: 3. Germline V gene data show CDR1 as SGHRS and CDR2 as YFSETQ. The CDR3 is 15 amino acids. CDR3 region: CASSLQGANNQPQHF. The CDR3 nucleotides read TGCGCCAGCAGCTTACAGGGGGCAAACAATCAGCCCCAGCATTTT.

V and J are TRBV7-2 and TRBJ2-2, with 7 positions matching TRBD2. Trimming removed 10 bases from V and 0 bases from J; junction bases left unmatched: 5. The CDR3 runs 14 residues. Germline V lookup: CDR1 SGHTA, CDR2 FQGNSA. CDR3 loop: CATMGGANTGELFF. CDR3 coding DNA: TGTGCCACCATGGGGGGGGCGAACACCGGGGAGCTGTTTTTT.

CDR3: CASSERTGRVPPQHF. As DNA, the CDR3 is TGTGCCAGCAGTGAACGAACAGGACGGGTACCGCCCCAGCATTTT. The chain is built from TRBV6-1 and TRBJ1-5; D is perhaps TRBD1 (5 bases). Trimming removed 2 bases at V and 9 bases at J, with 17 bases between. The CDR3 runs 15 residues. Germline lookup yields CDR1 MNHNS and CDR2 SASEGT.

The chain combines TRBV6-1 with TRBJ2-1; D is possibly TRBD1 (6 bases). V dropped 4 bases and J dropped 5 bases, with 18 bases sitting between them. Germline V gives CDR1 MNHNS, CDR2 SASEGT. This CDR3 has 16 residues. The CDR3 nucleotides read TGTGCCAGCAGTGGGGGGCGGCAGGCCCCAGACAATGAGCAGTTCTTC. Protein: CASSGGRQAPDNEQFF.

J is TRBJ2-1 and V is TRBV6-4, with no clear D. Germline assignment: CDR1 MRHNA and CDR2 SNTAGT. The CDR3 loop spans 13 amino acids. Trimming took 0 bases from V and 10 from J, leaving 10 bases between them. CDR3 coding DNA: TGTGCCAGCAGTGACTCGAGGATAAAAGAGCAGTTCTTC. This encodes CASSDSRIKEQFF.

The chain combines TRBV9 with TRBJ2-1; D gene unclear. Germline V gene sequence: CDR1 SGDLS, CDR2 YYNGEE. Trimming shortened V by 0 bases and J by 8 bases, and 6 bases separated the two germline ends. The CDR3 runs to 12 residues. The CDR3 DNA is TGTGCCAGCAGCGTAGATCGGGATGAGCAGTTCTTC. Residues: CASSVDRDEQFF.

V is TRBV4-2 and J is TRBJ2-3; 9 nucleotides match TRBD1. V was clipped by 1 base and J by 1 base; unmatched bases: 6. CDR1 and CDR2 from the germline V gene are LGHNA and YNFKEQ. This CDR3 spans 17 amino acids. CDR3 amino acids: CASSQGKDRGGTDTQYF. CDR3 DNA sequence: TGTGCCAGCAGCCAAGGAAAGGACAGGGGAGGCACAGATACGCAGTATTTT.

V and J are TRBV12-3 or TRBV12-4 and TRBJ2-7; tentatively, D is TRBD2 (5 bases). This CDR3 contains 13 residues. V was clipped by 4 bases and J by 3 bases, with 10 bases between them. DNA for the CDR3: TGTGCCAGCAGTTCCATGAGGGACTACGAGCAGTACTTC. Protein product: CASSSMRDYEQYF.

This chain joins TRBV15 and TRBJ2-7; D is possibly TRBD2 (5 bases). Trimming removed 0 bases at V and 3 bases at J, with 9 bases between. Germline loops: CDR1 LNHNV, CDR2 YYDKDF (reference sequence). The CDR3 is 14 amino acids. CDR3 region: CATSRDRGGYEQYF. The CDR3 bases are TGTGCCACCAGCAGAGATCGAGGAGGCTACGAGCAGTACTTC. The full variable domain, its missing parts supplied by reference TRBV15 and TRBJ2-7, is DAMVIQNPRYQVTQFGKPVTLSCSQTLNHNVMYWYQQKSSQAPKLLFHYYDKDFNNEADTPDNFQSRRPNTSFCFLDIRSPGLGDTAMYLCATSRDRGGYEQYFGPGTRLTVT.

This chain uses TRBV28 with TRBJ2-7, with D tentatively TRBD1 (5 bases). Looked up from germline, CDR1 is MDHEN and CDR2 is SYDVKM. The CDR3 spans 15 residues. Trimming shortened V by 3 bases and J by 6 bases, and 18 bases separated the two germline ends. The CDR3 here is CASSLGSGFTVEQYF. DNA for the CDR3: TGTGCCAGCAGTTTGGGCTCAGGGTTTACTGTCGAGCAGTACTTC.

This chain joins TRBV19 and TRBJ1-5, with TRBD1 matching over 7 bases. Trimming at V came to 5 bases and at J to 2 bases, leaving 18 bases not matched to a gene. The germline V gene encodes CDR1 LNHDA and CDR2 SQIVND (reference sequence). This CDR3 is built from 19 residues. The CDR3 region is CASSFSPWTGPGGNQPQHF. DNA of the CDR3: TGTGCCAGTAGTTTCTCCCCTTGGACAGGACCTGGGGGCAATCAGCCCCAGCATTTT.

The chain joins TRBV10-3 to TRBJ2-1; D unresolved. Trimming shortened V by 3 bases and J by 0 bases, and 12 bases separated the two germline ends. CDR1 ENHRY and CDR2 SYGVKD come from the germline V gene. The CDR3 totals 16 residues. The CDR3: CAISDLNASSYNEQFF. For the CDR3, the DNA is TGTGCCATCAGTGATTTGAACGCTAGCTCCTACAATGAGCAGTTCTTC.

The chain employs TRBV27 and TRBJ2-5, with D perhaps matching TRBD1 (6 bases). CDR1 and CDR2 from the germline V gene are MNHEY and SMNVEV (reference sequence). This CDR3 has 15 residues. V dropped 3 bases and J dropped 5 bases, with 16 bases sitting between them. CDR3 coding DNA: TGTGCCAGCAGTTTCCAGGACAGACATGGGGAGACCCAGTACTTC. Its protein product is CASSFQDRHGETQYF.

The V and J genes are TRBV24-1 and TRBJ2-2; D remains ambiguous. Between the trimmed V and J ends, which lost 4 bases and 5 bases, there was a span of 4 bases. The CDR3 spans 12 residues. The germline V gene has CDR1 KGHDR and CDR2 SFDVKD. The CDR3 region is CATSDLTGELFF. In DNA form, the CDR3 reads TGTGCCACCAGTGACTTAACCGGGGAGCTGTTTTTT.

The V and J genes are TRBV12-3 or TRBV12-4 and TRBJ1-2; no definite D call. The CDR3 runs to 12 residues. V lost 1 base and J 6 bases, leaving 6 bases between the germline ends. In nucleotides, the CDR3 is TGTGCCAGCAGTTTAGGCAGAAATGGCTACACCTTC. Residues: CASSLGRNGYTF.

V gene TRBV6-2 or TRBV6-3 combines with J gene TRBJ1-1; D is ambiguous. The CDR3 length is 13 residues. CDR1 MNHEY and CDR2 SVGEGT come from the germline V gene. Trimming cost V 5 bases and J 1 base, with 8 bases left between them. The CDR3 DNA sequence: TGTGCCAGCAGTCCCAGCGAGAACACTGAAGCTTTCTTT. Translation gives CASSPSENTEAFF.

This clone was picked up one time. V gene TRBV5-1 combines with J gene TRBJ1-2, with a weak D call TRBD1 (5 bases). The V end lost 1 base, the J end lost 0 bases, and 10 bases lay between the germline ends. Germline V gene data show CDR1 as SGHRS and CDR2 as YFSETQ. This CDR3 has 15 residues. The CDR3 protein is CASSLLLTANYGYTF. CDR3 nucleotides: TGCGCCAGCAGCTTGCTCTTGACAGCTAACTATGGCTACACCTTC.

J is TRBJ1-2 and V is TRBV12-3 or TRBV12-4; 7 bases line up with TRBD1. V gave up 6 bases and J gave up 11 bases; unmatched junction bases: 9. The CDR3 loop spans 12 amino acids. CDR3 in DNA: TGTGCCAGCAGCCCGGGGCAGGGGGAGTACACCTTC. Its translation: CASSPGQGEYTF.